The 15 T cell receptor beta chains below come from one sample, sequenced in a study of blood T cell repertoires in COVID-19. The repertoire was sequenced with immunoSEQ multiplex PCR; TCRdb's copy has only in-frame clones and lacks some. The table records more than 90,000 clones, 87% of them present only once. Sequencing was performed on peripheral blood. These receptors came from a woman aged 55-69 years with COVID-19, enrolled during active disease.

This rearrangement joins TRBV7-9 to TRBJ2-2; tentative D call: TRBD1 (6 bases). The germline V and J ends were trimmed by 5 bases and 0 bases, with 10 bases remaining between them. The CDR3 is 15 residues long. From germline, CDR1 is SEHNR and CDR2 FQNEAQ (reference sequence). The CDR3 bases are TGTGCCAGCAGCCAAGACAGGACGAACACCGGGGAGCTGTTTTTT. Protein: CASSQDRTNTGELFF.

This chain joins TRBV4-1 and TRBJ1-6, with a tentative D call TRBD1 (5 bases). CDR3 length equals 15 residues. V shed 1 base and J shed 9 bases, with 13 bases lying between them. Germline V gene sequence: CDR1 MGHRA, CDR2 YSYEKL. In nucleotides, the CDR3 is TGCGCCAGCAGCCAAGTTAAGGGGCTCGGTTCACCCCTCCACTTT. It codes for CASSQVKGLGSPLHF.

This sequence joins TRBV21-1 and TRBJ1-5. TRBV21-1 is noted as a pseudogene. The CDR3 loop spans 21 amino acids. CDR3 sequence (DNA): TGTGCCAGCAGCAAAGAGTTTGTGGGACCTAGAGGGACTTATAGCAATCAGCCCCAGCATTTT. As protein: CASSKEFVGPRGTYSNQPQHF.

The chain combines TRBV27 with TRBJ1-2, with 9 bases fitting TRBD1. Germline CDR1 reads MNHEY; CDR2 reads SMNVEV (reference sequence). CDR3 length: 15 amino acids. With 4 bases clipped from V and 4 bases from J, the junction kept 7 bases outside the gene matches. The CDR3 protein is CASSSGTGRVYGYTF. For the CDR3, the DNA is TGTGCCAGCAGTTCCGGGACAGGGCGGGTCTATGGCTACACCTTC.

This chain connects TRBV6-5 to TRBJ2-7, with D possibly being TRBD1 (6 bases). From germline, CDR1 is MNHEY and CDR2 SVGAGI. V shed 5 bases and J shed 6 bases, with 14 bases lying between them. The CDR3 spans 13 residues. The CDR3 DNA follows: TGTGCCAGCAGTAAACAGACAGGCCGCGAGCAGTACTTC. Translated: CASSKQTGREQYF.

This chain joins TRBV3-1 (or the pseudogene TRBV3-2) and TRBJ2-1, with 10 bases that match TRBD2. Germline assignment: CDR1 LGHDT and CDR2 YNNKEL (reference sequence). This CDR3 contains 16 residues. V lost 4 bases and J lost 5; bases outside the gene matches: 8. The chain's CDR3 is CASSRYTSGEDNEQFF. The CDR3 DNA reads as TGTGCCAGCAGCCGTTACACTAGCGGGGAGGACAATGAGCAGTTCTTC.

This clone was observed once. This chain uses TRBV6-1 with TRBJ2-3; 10 bases agree with TRBD1. The V segment lost 2 bases and the J segment 7 bases; nucleotides outside the gene matches: 6. This CDR3 comprises 15 residues. Germline loops: CDR1 MNHNS, CDR2 SASEGT. The CDR3 coding sequence is TGTGCCAGCAGTGAATGGGGACAGGGGATAAATACGCAGTATTTT. This encodes CASSEWGQGINTQYF.

The chain couples TRBV12-3 or TRBV12-4 to TRBJ2-7, with 10 bases aligning to TRBD1. J was trimmed by 8 bases and V by 5 bases; bases with no gene match: 3. The CDR3 is made up of 12 amino acids. The CDR3 loop is CASSRDRGQQYF. CDR3 sequence (DNA): TGTGCCAGCAGTCGGGACAGGGGACAGCAGTACTTC.

V usage is TRBV3-1 (or the pseudogene TRBV3-2) and J usage is TRBJ2-1; maybe TRBD1 (6 bases). This CDR3 is built from 15 residues. CDR1 LGHDT and CDR2 YNNKEL come from the germline V gene (reference sequence). V was clipped by 3 bases and J by 5 bases, with 14 bases between them. CDR3 sequence reads: CASSHHGTQDNEQFF. The CDR3 region has the DNA TGTGCCAGCAGCCACCACGGGACACAAGACAATGAGCAGTTCTTC.

The rearrangement uses TRBV6-5 and TRBJ1-5; 7 nucleotides line up with TRBD1. The CDR3 has 15 residues. The germline V gene has CDR1 MNHEY and CDR2 SVGAGI. Trimming removed 7 bases from V and 4 bases from J; junction bases left unmatched: 10. The CDR3 region has the DNA TGTGCCAGCAACCCGACAGGGCTTCGAAATCAGCCCCAGCATTTT. The encoded protein is CASNPTGLRNQPQHF.

The V and J genes are TRBV11-1 and TRBJ2-1, with 13 nucleotides matching TRBD2. With 6 bases clipped from V and 7 bases from J, the junction kept 6 bases outside the gene matches. Germline V CDR1 and CDR2: SGHAT, FQDESV (reference sequence). This CDR3 spans 15 amino acids. Here the CDR3 DNA reads TGTGCCAGCAGGAGGCCGGGACTAGCGGGGAATGAGCAGTTCTTC. It translates to CASRRPGLAGNEQFF.

J is TRBJ1-5 and V is TRBV7-2; perhaps TRBD1 as D (6 bases). From germline, CDR1 is SGHTA and CDR2 FQGNSA. There are 14 residues in the CDR3. The V and J ends lost 1 base and 6 bases respectively, with 10 bases between them. The DNA for the CDR3 is TGTGCCAGCAGCTTAGGGGCAGGGGTTCAGCCCCAGCATTTT. Its translation: CASSLGAGVQPQHF. Full variable domain (rest looked up from reference TRBV7-2 and TRBJ1-5): GAGVSQSPSNKVTEKGKDVELRCDPISGHTALYWYRQSLGQGLEFLIYFQGNSAPDKSGLPSDRFSAERTGGSVSTLTIQRTQQEDSAVYLCASSLGAGVQPQHFGDGTRLSIL.

The chain is built from TRBV7-9 and TRBJ1-4; D not certain. The length of the CDR3 is 14 residues. Germline loops: CDR1 SEHNR, CDR2 FQNEAQ (reference sequence). Trimming took 5 bases from V and 7 from J, leaving 14 bases between them. CDR3 sequence (DNA): TGTGCCAGCAGCGACACGGGAGGGTTTGAAAAACTGTTTTTT. It is translated as CASSDTGGFEKLFF.

The chain recombines TRBV6-5 with TRBJ2-7; possible D gene TRBD1, 6 bases. V was trimmed by 0 bases and J by 2 bases, leaving 11 bases between them. Germline CDR1 and CDR2: MNHEY and SVGAGI. The length of the CDR3 is 15 residues. The CDR3 coding sequence is TGTGCCAGCAGTTACTCGATCGGACAGACCTACGAGCAGTACTTC. It yields the protein CASSYSIGQTYEQYF.

The chain links TRBV7-3 to TRBJ1-6, with a possible D match to TRBD1 (6 bases). V was trimmed by 1 base and J by 9 bases, leaving 10 bases between them. This CDR3 contains 14 residues. Germline V gives CDR1 SGHTA, CDR2 FQGTGA. For the CDR3, the DNA is TGTGCCAGCAGCTTAATGGCCAGGGGTTCACCCCTCCACTTT. Residues: CASSLMARGSPLHF.